The sequence of this TCR beta chain was determined in a study of blood T cell repertoires in COVID-19. Some clones are missing from TCRdb's copy, which holds only in-frame ones; the method was immunoSEQ multiplex PCR. The data hold 110,000 to 150,000 clones, with approximately 80% observed a single time. This CDR3 has 15 amino acids. Trimming removed 4 bases from V and 0 bases from J, with 12 bases in between. Germline lookup yields CDR1 MGHRA and CDR2 YSYEKL. This chain connects TRBV4-1 to TRBJ1-1, with D perhaps TRBD1 (5 bases). Sample: peripheral blood. This TCR derives from a woman between 50 and 59 years old with acute or convalescent COVID-19. CDR3 nucleotide sequence: TGCGCCAGCAGCCTGGGGGGACTGGTGAACACTGAAGCTTTCTTT. It is translated as CASSLGGLVNTEAFF.